This T cell receptor beta chain was observed in a study of Graves' ophthalmopathy and Graves' hyperthyroidism. For this clonotype: Its antigen is unidentified. One junction end does not reproduce the germline sequence, and a read error may be involved.

Study-wide points: Ophthalmopathy and stable hyperthyroidism were discriminated by a 13-signature model, with around 88% sensitivity and 81.08% specificity.

Amplification of the TCR beta CDR3 regions used RNA transcripts (as template). The workflow started with a first-round RT-PCR run with HTBI primers and then moved on to a second-round multiplex PCR. In TCRdb, the multiplex PCR reads were re-called with MiXCR into one record per CDR3 protein. Of fewer than 20,000 distinct CDR3 sequences in the sample, about half were seen once. The CDR3 extends over 13 amino acids. CDR1 is SEHNR, CDR2 FQNEAQ, per germline (reference sequence). The chain carries TRBV7-9 and TRBJ2-2; D unclear. This receptor was taken from a woman aged 35 to 49 with stable Graves' hyperthyroidism. The sequenced material came from peripheral blood. The CDR3 bases are TGTGCCAGCAGTCTAAGTACGACCGTGGAGCTGTTTTTT. Its translation: CASSLSTTVELFF.